One sample yielded the 4 T cell receptor beta chains listed below, sequenced in a study of HIV-infected patients and healthy controls. The repertoire came from unfractionated whole blood and reflected all unsorted peripheral T cells. About 480 ng RNA was reverse transcribed with alpha and beta constant-region primers. Each of the alpha and beta chains got its own library through chain-specific third strand synthesis with indices. TCRdb ran MiXCR on the 5' RACE reads and lists one entry per CDR3 protein. The repertoire consists of roughly 8,100 distinct CDR3 sequences, with around 8% occurring once and the leading ten covering more than 9%. The source material was blood, sampled before antiretroviral therapy. The receptor source for this set is an adult with HIV infection.

At least ten counts were recorded for this clonotype. This chain uses TRBV7-9 with TRBJ1-5; D gene unclear. This CDR3 region has 15 residues. Trimming stripped 1 base from V and 6 bases from J, with 13 bases between. Germline CDR1 and CDR2: SEHNR and FQNEAQ (reference sequence). This CDR3 reads CASSLGGGGSQPQHF. CDR3 DNA sequence: TGTGCCAGCAGCTTAGGAGGCGGTGGAAGTCAGCCCCAGCATTTT.

By frequency in the sample, this clonotype is medium-sized. The V and J genes are TRBV20-1 and TRBJ2-5; 10 bases match TRBD2. CDR1 and CDR2 (germline): DFQATT, SNEGSKA (reference sequence). The trim removed 2 bases at V and 7 bases at J, leaving 10 bases unmatched. The CDR3 is 15 amino acids. This CDR3 reads CSARRASGGQGTQYF. CDR3 bases: TGCAGTGCTAGAAGGGCTAGCGGGGGCCAGGGGACCCAGTACTTC.

This clonotype was observed many times. V and J are TRBV7-9 and TRBJ1-4, with 8 positions matching TRBD1. CDR1 is SEHNR and CDR2 is FQNEAQ in the germline V gene (reference sequence). This CDR3 is 14 amino acids long. Trimming removed 1 base from V and 7 bases from J; junction bases left unmatched: 2. The CDR3 spells CASSLGDRGEKLFF. CDR3 DNA sequence: TGTGCCAGCAGCTTAGGTGACAGGGGTGAAAAACTGTTTTTT.

This clonotype counts as medium-sized (0.01 to 0.1%). V gene TRBV7-9 combines with J gene TRBJ2-2; no clear D. CDR3 size: 12 residues. V was trimmed by 3 bases and J by 5 bases, leaving 4 bases between them. Per the germline V gene, CDR1 is SEHNR and CDR2 is FQNEAQ (reference sequence). This CDR3 reads CASSLETGELFF. The DNA of the CDR3 is TGTGCCAGCAGCTTGGAGACCGGGGAGCTGTTTTTT.